The clone carrying this TCR beta chain occurred a few times. Its antigen remains unknown. The PCR ran on 60 Vbeta and 13 Jbeta primers. Clones were sequenced by immunoSEQ multiplex PCR, and TCRdb holds only the in-frame ones, with some missing. The table includes approximately 140,000 clones, 77% detected once. The data are from a study of cytomegalovirus exposure and HLA in healthy donors. Points from the study as a whole: Overall, roughly 150 TCR beta chains were annotated as cytomegalovirus-associated. Excluded were some V segments that proved indistinguishable, including TRBV6-2 and TRBV6-3. Most TCR sequences were uncommon, yet certain public TCRs appeared in many donors.

V was trimmed by 3 bases and J by 1 base, leaving 12 bases between them. Per the germline V gene, CDR1 is MDHEN and CDR2 is SYDVKM. This CDR3 has 15 residues. The TCR originated in a woman aged 55 to 70 in good health and CMV-seronegative. Material: PBMCs. The V gene is TRBV28, the J gene TRBJ1-1, with D possibly matching TRBD1 (5 bases). The CDR3 DNA sequence: TGTGCCAGCAGTTTCGGGGGGGGACCGAACACTGAAGCTTTCTTT. Translated: CASSFGGGPNTEAFF.